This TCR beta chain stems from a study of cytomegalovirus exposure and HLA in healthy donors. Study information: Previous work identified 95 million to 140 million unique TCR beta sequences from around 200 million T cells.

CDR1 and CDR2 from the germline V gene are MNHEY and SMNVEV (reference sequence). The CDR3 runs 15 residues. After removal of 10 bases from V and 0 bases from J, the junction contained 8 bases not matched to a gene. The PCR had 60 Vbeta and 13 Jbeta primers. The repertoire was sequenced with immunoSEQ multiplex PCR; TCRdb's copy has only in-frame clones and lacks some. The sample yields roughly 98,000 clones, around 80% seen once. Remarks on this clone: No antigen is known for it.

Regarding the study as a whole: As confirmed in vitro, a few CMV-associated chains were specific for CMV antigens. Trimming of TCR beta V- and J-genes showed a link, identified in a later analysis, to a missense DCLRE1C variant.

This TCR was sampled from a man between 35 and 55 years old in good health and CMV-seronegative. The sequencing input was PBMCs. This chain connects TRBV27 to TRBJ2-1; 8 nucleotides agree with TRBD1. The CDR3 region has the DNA TGTGCCACCCTACCGACAGGGGCCTCCTACAATGAGCAGTTCTTC. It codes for CATLPTGASYNEQFF.